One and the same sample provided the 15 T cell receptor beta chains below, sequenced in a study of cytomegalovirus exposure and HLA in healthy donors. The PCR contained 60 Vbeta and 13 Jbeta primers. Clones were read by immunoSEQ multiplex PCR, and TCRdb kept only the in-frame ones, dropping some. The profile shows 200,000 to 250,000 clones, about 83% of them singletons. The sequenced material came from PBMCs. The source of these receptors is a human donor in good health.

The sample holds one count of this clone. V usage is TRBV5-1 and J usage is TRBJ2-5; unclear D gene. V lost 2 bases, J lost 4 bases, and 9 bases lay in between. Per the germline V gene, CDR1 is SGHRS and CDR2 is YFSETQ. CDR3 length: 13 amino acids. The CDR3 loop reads CASSFGAAETQYF. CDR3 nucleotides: TGCGCCAGCAGCTTTGGTGCGGCAGAGACCCAGTACTTC.

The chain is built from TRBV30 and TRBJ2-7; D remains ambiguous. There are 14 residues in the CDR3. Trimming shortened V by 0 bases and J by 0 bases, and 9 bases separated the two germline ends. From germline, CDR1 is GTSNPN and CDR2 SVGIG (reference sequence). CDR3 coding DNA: TGTGCCTGGAGTGTCGGTCAAAGCTCCTACGAGCAGTACTTC. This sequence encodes CAWSVGQSSYEQYF. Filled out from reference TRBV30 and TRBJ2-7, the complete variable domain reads SQTIHQWPATLVQPVGSPLSLECTVEGTSNPNLYWYRQAAGRGLQLLFYSVGIGQISSEVPQNLSASRPQDRQFILSSKKLLLSDSGFYLCAWSVGQSSYEQYFGPGTRLTVT.

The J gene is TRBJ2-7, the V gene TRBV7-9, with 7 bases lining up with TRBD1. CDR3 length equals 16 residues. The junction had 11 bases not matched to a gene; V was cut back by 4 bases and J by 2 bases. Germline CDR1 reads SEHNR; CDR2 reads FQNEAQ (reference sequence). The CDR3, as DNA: TGTGCCAGCAGCTCACAGGGGCGCGGCGTCCCCTACGAGCAGTACTTC. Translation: CASSSQGRGVPYEQYF.

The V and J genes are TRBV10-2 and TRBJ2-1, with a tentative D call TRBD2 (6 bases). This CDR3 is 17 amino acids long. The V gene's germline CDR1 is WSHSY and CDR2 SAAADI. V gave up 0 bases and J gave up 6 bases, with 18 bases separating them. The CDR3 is CASSESLARRVLNEQFF. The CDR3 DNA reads TGCGCCAGCAGTGAGTCGCTAGCGAGGAGGGTTCTCAATGAGCAGTTCTTC.

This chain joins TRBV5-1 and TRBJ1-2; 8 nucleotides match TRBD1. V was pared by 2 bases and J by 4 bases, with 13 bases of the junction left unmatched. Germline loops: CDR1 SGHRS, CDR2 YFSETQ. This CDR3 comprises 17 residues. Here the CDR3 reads CASSLTGGTASGYGYTF. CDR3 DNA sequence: TGCGCCAGCAGCTTAACAGGGGGGACTGCCTCTGGCTATGGCTACACCTTC.

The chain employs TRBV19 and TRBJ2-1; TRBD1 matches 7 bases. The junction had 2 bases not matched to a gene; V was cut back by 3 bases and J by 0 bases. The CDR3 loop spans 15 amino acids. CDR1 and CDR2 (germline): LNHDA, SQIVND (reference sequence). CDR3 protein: CASSIRGSSYNEQFF. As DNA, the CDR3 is TGTGCCAGTAGTATCAGGGGGAGCTCCTACAATGAGCAGTTCTTC.

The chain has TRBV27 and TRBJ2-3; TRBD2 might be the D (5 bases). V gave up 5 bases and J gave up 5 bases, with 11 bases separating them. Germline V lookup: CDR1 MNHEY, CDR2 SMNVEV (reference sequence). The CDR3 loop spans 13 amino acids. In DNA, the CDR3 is TGTGCCAGCAGTCCAGAGGGCCGAGATACGCAGTATTTT. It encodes CASSPEGRDTQYF.

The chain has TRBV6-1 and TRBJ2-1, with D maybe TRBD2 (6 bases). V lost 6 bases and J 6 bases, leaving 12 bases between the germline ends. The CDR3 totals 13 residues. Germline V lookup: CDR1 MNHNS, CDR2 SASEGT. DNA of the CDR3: TGTGCCAGCAGGGAGGCCGGGGGCAATGAGCAGTTCTTC. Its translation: CASREAGGNEQFF.

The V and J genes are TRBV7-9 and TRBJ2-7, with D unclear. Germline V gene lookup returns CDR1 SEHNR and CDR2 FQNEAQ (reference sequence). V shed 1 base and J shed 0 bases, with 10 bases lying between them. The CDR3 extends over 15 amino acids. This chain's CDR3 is CASSLELAISYEQYF. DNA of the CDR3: TGTGCCAGCAGCTTAGAATTGGCCATCTCCTACGAGCAGTACTTC.

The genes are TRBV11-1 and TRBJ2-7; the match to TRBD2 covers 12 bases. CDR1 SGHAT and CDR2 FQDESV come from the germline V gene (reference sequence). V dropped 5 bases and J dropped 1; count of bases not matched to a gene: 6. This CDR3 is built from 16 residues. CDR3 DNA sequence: TGTGCCAGCAGCCCACCGACTAGCGGGAGATCCTACGAGCAGTACTTC. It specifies CASSPPTSGRSYEQYF. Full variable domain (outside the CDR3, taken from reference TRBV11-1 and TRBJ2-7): EAEVAQSPRYKITEKSQAVAFWCDPISGHATLYWYRQILGQGPELLVQFQDESVVDDSQLPKDRFSAERLKGVDSTLKIQPAELGDSAMYLCASSPPTSGRSYEQYFGPGTRLTVT.

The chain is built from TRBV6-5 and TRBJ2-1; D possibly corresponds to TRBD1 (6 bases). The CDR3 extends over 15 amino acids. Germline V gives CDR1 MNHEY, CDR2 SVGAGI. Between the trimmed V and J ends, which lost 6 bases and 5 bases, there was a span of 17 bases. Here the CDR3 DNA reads TGTGCCAGCAGGTATACAGGGAACGGGAACAATGAGCAGTTCTTC. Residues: CASRYTGNGNNEQFF.

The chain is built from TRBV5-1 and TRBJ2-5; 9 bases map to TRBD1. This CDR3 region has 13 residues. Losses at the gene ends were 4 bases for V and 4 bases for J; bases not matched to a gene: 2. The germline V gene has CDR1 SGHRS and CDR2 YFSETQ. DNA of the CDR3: TGCGCCAGCAGCCGACAGGGGGGAGAGACCCAGTACTTC. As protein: CASSRQGGETQYF. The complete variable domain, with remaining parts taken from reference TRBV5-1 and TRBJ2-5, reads KAGVTQTPRYLIKTRGQQVTLSCSPISGHRSVSWYQQTPGQGLQFLFEYFSETQRNKGNFPGRFSGRQFSNSRSEMNVSTLELGDSALYLCASSRQGGETQYFGPGTRLLVL.

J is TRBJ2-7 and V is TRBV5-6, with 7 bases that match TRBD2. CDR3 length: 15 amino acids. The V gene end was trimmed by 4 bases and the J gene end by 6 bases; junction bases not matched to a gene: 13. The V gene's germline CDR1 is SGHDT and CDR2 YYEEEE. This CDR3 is CASSKGRITGGEQYF. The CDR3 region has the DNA TGTGCCAGCAGCAAGGGGAGGATTACGGGGGGCGAGCAGTACTTC.

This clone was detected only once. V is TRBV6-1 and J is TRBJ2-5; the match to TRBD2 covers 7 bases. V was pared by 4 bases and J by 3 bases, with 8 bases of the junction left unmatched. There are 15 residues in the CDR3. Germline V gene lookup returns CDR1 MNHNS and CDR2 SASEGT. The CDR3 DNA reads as TGTGCCAGCAGTGGCCAACCCGGGACTAAAGAGACCCAGTACTTC. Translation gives CASSGQPGTKETQYF.

In nucleotides, the CDR3 is TGTGCCAGCAGCCCAACCGGGCGGGGGGCCTACGAGCAGTACTTC. Translation: CASSPTGRGAYEQYF. The chain has TRBV7-2 and TRBJ2-7; 8 bases are a match to TRBD2. The ends lost 5 bases at V and 2 bases at J; junction bases unmatched: 8. Germline V lookup: CDR1 SGHTA, CDR2 FQGNSA. This CDR3 has 15 residues.